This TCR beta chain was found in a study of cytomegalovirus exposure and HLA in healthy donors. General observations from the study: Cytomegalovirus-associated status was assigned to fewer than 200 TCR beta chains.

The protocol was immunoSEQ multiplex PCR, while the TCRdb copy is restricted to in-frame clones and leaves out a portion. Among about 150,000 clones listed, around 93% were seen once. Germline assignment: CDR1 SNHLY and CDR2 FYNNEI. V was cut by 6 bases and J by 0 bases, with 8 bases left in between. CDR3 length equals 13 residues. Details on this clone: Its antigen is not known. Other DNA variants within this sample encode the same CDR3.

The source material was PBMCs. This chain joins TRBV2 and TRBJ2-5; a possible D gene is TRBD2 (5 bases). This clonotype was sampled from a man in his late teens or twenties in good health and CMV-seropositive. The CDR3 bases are TGTGCCAGCAGCGAGCGGTACCAAGAGACCCAGTACTTC. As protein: CASSERYQETQYF.